One T cell receptor (beta chain) is described in this entry. Its cognate antigen is unknown. MiXCR was run by TCRdb on the 5' RACE reads, yielding one entry per CDR3 protein. This table holds about 430,000 distinct CDR3 sequences, approximately 19% found once. Trimming removed 0 bases from V and 4 bases from J, with 9 bases in between. The CDR3 loop spans 14 amino acids. Germline loops: CDR1 KGHSH, CDR2 LQKENI. The sample belongs to a study of T-cell memory formation after mild COVID-19. Study overall: Largely donor-specific sequence clusters came from two donors. Points from the study as a whole: CD4/CD8 balance held among clones contracting day 15 to 85, and later expanders leaned CD4+.

The clonotype comes from a man between 18 and 29 years old who had mild COVID-19 (a few samples of this study predate the infection). Cell type and time point are not known. Sequencing used PBMCs or a T cell subset sorted from them (not recorded which). The gene calls are TRBV18 and TRBJ2-5; either TRBD1 or TRBD2 may fit D (5 bases each). The CDR3 is CASSPPQGRETQYF. In nucleotides, the CDR3 is TGTGCCAGCTCACCACCCCAGGGACGAGAGACCCAGTACTTC.